Each of the 3 T cell receptor beta chains below was sequenced from the same sample in a study of T cells in Graves' hyperthyroidism and ophthalmopathy. There were TCR beta CDR3 regions amplified from RNA transcripts. The HTBI primer set was used in a first-round RT-PCR of the TCR CDR3. TCRdb redid the calling of the multiplex PCR reads with MiXCR, one entry per CDR3 protein. Of approximately 600,000 distinct CDR3 sequences in the sample, roughly 16% were seen once. What was sequenced was blood. The receptor set was obtained from a woman aged 30 to 39 with Graves' hyperthyroidism.

V gene TRBV7-2 combines with J gene TRBJ1-3, with a possible D match to TRBD1 (5 bases). Germline lookup yields CDR1 SGHTA and CDR2 FQGNSA. The CDR3 is made up of 17 amino acids. V gave up 7 bases and J gave up 0 bases, with 19 bases separating them. CDR3 in DNA: TGTGCCAGCAACCCTTCAGGGCCCACTAGCTCTGGAAACACCATATATTTT. Translating gives CASNPSGPTSSGNTIYF.

Only a few counts were recorded for this clonotype. This sequence joins TRBV30 and TRBJ2-7; the D gene is possibly TRBD2 (5 bases). Deletions cut 2 bases from V and 3 bases from J, with 20 bases between. Germline V gene sequence: CDR1 GTSNPN, CDR2 SVGIG (reference sequence). The CDR3 length is 16 residues. CDR3 nucleotide sequence: TGTGCCTGGAGTCCAAACACCGGGGTTTCTTTCTACGAGCAGTACTTC. Residues: CAWSPNTGVSFYEQYF.

This clonotype was seen more than once but under ten times. This chain joins TRBV18 and TRBJ2-3, with 7 bases aligning to TRBD2. There are 16 residues in the CDR3. The V gene's germline CDR1 is KGHSH and CDR2 LQKENI. J gave up 0 bases and V 2 bases, and 5 bases lay outside the gene matches. The CDR3 loop is CASSPRGLPSTDTQYF. The CDR3 DNA reads as TGTGCCAGCTCACCAAGGGGACTACCTAGCACAGATACGCAGTATTTT. Filled out from reference TRBV18 and TRBJ2-3, the complete variable domain reads NAGVMQNPRHLVRRRGQEARLRCSPMKGHSHVYWYRQLPEEGLKFMVYLQKENIIDESGMPKERFSAEFPKEGPSILRIQQVVRGDSAAYFCASSPRGLPSTDTQYFGPGTRLTVL.